The next 18 T cell receptor beta chains were all read from a single sample in a study of beta chain features in type 1 diabetes. Reverse transcribing all isolated RNA meant expressed TCRB transcripts were sequenced. Clones were read by immunoSEQ multiplex PCR, and TCRdb kept only the in-frame ones, dropping some. The data show under 500,000 clones, with about 29% seen just once and 0.05% to 0.07% held by the top ten. The specimen was naive CD4+ T cells from blood. The origin of the receptors is a man aged 18 to 35 in good health.

This clone was observed once. This rearrangement joins TRBV11-1 to TRBJ2-1; D call uncertain. This CDR3 is built from 14 residues. Trimming left V 2 bases short and J 5 bases short, with 10 bases between. CDR1 is SGHAT and CDR2 is FQDESV in the germline V gene (reference sequence). CDR3 nucleotide sequence: TGTGCCAGCAGCTTAATGGCAGCAAACAATGAGCAGTTCTTC. It yields the protein CASSLMAANNEQFF. Full variable domain (remainder filled in from reference TRBV11-1 and TRBJ2-1): EAEVAQSPRYKITEKSQAVAFWCDPISGHATLYWYRQILGQGPELLVQFQDESVVDDSQLPKDRFSAERLKGVDSTLKIQPAELGDSAMYLCASSLMAANNEQFFGPGTRLTVL.

This clone came up a few times. The chain employs TRBV10-3 and TRBJ1-2; TRBD1 agrees at 7 bases. From germline, CDR1 is ENHRY and CDR2 SYGVKD. The CDR3 covers 12 residues. V trimming: 4 bases; J trimming: 4 bases; junction bases outside the gene matches: 0. CDR3 in amino acids: CAISGQGYGYTF. The CDR3 coding sequence is TGTGCCATCAGTGGACAGGGCTATGGCTACACCTTC.

This clone was seen a few times. This chain links TRBV14 with TRBJ2-1, with 9 bases matching TRBD2. Trimming cost V 1 base and J 10 bases; bases outside gene matches: 5. Germline V lookup: CDR1 SGHDN, CDR2 FVKESK. The CDR3 extends over 14 amino acids. CDR3 in DNA: TGTGCCAGCAGCCAAGGGCTAGCGGGACGGGAGCAGTTCTTC. The encoded protein is CASSQGLAGREQFF.

V usage is TRBV29-1 and J usage is TRBJ2-5, with 10 positions matching TRBD2. The CDR3 has 13 residues. Germline CDR1 and CDR2: SQVTM and ANQGSEA. V was clipped by 6 bases and J by 6 bases; unmatched bases: 7. CDR3 nucleotides: TGCAGCGTCGGCTCTAGCGGGAGTCAGACCCAGTACTTC. This encodes CSVGSSGSQTQYF.

The V gene is TRBV5-6, the J gene TRBJ1-1, with a weak D call TRBD1 (5 bases). V was trimmed by 5 bases and J by 0 bases, leaving 11 bases between them. The CDR3 has 14 amino acids. CDR1 and CDR2 (germline): SGHDT, YYEEEE. The CDR3 DNA reads as TGTGCCAGCAGGGGCAGACAGATGAACACTGAAGCTTTCTTT. Its protein product is CASRGRQMNTEAFF.

This clone was detected a few times. The V call is TRBV28, the J call TRBJ2-5, with unresolved D. Trimming cost V 6 bases and J 1 base, with 15 bases left between them. The CDR3 covers 15 residues. Germline CDR1 MDHEN, CDR2 SYDVKM. The CDR3 coding sequence is TGTGCCAGCAGCCAGAGCTGGCGGCCCCAAGAGACCCAGTACTTC. It codes for CASSQSWRPQETQYF.

In its sample, this clone was seen a few times. The rearrangement links TRBV7-3 to TRBJ2-2, with unresolved D. V was trimmed by 2 bases and J by 6 bases, leaving 13 bases between them. The CDR3 is made up of 15 amino acids. Germline V gene lookup returns CDR1 SGHTA and CDR2 FQGTGA. For the CDR3, the DNA is TGTGCCAGCAGCTTAGGTACCCGGTGGGCCGGGGAGCTGTTTTTT. Its protein is CASSLGTRWAGELFF.

This sequence joins TRBV30 and TRBJ1-3; D gene unclear. This CDR3 is built from 15 residues. The V and J ends lost 0 bases and 0 bases respectively, with 9 bases between them. Germline values: CDR1 GTSNPN, CDR2 SVGIG (reference sequence). Written as DNA, the CDR3 is TGTGCCTGGAGTGTATCACTGAGCTCTGGAAACACCATATATTTT. Its protein product is CAWSVSLSSGNTIYF.

On this clone: The sample holds other DNA sequences that translate to the same CDR3. The chain uses TRBV30 and TRBJ2-5, with unresolved D. The CDR3 runs to 11 residues. The germline V and J ends were trimmed by 3 bases and 5 bases, with 7 bases remaining between them. Germline loops: CDR1 GTSNPN, CDR2 SVGIG (reference sequence). CDR3 region: CAWSPRETQYF. The DNA for the CDR3 is TGTGCCTGGAGCCCCAGGGAGACCCAGTACTTC.

This clone appeared a few times. This chain connects TRBV4-1 to TRBJ2-1; tentative D call: TRBD2 (5 bases). V gave up 3 bases and J gave up 5 bases, with 11 bases separating them. The CDR3 is 14 residues long. The V gene's germline CDR1 is MGHRA and CDR2 YSYEKL. The CDR3 reads CASSHAPRDNEQFF. The CDR3 nucleotides read TGCGCCAGCAGCCACGCTCCGAGGGACAATGAGCAGTTCTTC.

Only a few counts were recorded for this clone. The chain uses TRBV2 and TRBJ2-5, with 9 bases lining up with TRBD1. The CDR3 sequence is 15 residues long. V lost 8 bases to trimming and J lost 2 bases; unmatched junction nucleotides: 9. Germline V lookup: CDR1 SNHLY, CDR2 FYNNEI. This CDR3 is CASGGQGMIQETQYF. CDR3 bases: TGTGCCAGCGGCGGACAGGGGATGATACAAGAGACCCAGTACTTC.

The V gene is TRBV7-2, the J gene TRBJ1-2; 10 bases agree with TRBD1. The CDR3 length is 15 residues. Unmatched junction bases numbered 6, after V lost 5 bases and J lost 3 bases. Per the germline V gene, CDR1 is SGHTA and CDR2 is FQGNSA. CDR3 amino acids: CASSEGTGVHYGYTF. As DNA, the CDR3 is TGTGCCAGCAGCGAAGGGACAGGGGTTCACTATGGCTACACCTTC. Supplemented by reference TRBV7-2 and TRBJ1-2, the full variable domain reads GAGVSQSPSNKVTEKGKDVELRCDPISGHTALYWYRQSLGQGLEFLIYFQGNSAPDKSGLPSDRFSAERTGGSVSTLTIQRTQQEDSAVYLCASSEGTGVHYGYTFGSGTRLTVV.

The chain uses TRBV7-3 and TRBJ1-2; tentatively, D is TRBD1 (6 bases). The CDR3 covers 15 residues. Trimming cost V 2 bases and J 0 bases, with 10 bases left between them. Per the germline V gene, CDR1 is SGHTA and CDR2 is FQGTGA. Written as DNA, the CDR3 is TGTGCCAGCAGCTTAGGACAGCCAGCTAACTATGGCTACACCTTC. It specifies CASSLGQPANYGYTF.

This clone was seen more than once but under ten times. V usage is TRBV27 and J usage is TRBJ2-2; 7 bases fit TRBD1. There are 15 residues in the CDR3. Per the germline V gene, CDR1 is MNHEY and CDR2 is SMNVEV (reference sequence). Unmatched junction bases numbered 8, after V lost 5 bases and J lost 5 bases. The DNA of the CDR3 is TGTGCCAGCAGTCCGGACAGGATAGTGACCGGGGAGCTGTTTTTT. Its translation: CASSPDRIVTGELFF.

The chain couples TRBV30 to TRBJ2-7; a weak D match, TRBD1 (5 bases). Trimming cost V 4 bases and J 1 base, with 11 bases left between them. The CDR3 has 13 residues. The germline gives CDR1 GTSNPN, CDR2 SVGIG (reference sequence). The CDR3 here is CAWTPDRSYEQYF. CDR3 DNA sequence: TGTGCCTGGACCCCCGACAGATCCTACGAGCAGTACTTC.

The chain carries TRBV10-3 and TRBJ2-3; D is possibly TRBD1 (5 bases). Germline values: CDR1 ENHRY, CDR2 SYGVKD. The CDR3 is 15 residues long. V lost 4 bases to trimming and J lost 3 bases, with 14 bases between them. The DNA for the CDR3 is TGTGCCATCAGTGGTGGGGCTGGGGTTACAGATACGCAGTATTTT. It yields the protein CAISGGAGVTDTQYF.

This clone was seen a few times. The genes are TRBV29-1 and TRBJ2-5; TRBD1 might be the D (6 bases). CDR1 and CDR2 (germline): SQVTM, ANQGSEA. V was clipped by 7 bases and J by 4 bases, with 16 bases between them. This CDR3 contains 13 residues. CDR3 sequence (DNA): TGCAGCGGTGATGTCAGGGGAGTAGAGACCCAGTACTTC. This sequence encodes CSGDVRGVETQYF. The variable domain in full, with the rest retrieved from reference TRBV29-1 and TRBJ2-5, is SAVISQKPSRDICQRGTSLTIQCQVDSQVTMMFWYRQQPGQSLTLIATANQGSEATYESGFVIDKFPISRPNLTFSTLTVSNMSPEDSSIYLCSGDVRGVETQYFGPGTRLLVL.

The J gene is TRBJ2-5, the V gene TRBV30, with D uncertain. This CDR3 is 11 amino acids long. V lost 2 bases, J lost 3 bases, and 4 bases lay in between. CDR1 and CDR2 (germline): GTSNPN, SVGIG (reference sequence). The DNA of the CDR3 is TGTGCCTGGAGTAGAAAAGAGACCCAGTACTTC. Translation: CAWSRKETQYF. Full variable domain (remainder filled in from reference TRBV30 and TRBJ2-5): SQTIHQWPATLVQPVGSPLSLECTVEGTSNPNLYWYRQAAGRGLQLLFYSVGIGQISSEVPQNLSASRPQDRQFILSSKKLLLSDSGFYLCAWSRKETQYFGPGTRLLVL.